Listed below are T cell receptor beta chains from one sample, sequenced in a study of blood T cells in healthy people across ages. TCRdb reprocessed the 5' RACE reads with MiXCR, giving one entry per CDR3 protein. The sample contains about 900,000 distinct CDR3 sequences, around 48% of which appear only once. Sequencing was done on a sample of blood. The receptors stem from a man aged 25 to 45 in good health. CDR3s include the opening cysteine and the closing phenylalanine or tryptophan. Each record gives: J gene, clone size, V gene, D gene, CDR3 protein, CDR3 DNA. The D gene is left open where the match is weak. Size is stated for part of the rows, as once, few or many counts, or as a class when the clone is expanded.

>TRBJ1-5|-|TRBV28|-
CASSSDRAQHF
TGTGCCAGCAGTAGCGACAGAGCCCAGCATTTT
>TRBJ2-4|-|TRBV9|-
CASSAIDTTLAKNIQYF
TGTGCCAGCAGCGCTATTGACACCACGTTAGCCAAAAACATTCAGTACTTC
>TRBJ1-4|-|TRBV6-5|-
CASSYSTPTNEKLFF
TGTGCCAGCAGTTACTCGACACCCACTAATGAAAAACTGTTTTTT
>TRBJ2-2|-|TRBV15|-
CATSRDLGLTGELFF
TGTGCCACCAGCAGAGATCTAGGGTTGACCGGGGAGCTGTTTTTT
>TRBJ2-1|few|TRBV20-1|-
CSARDIAASSYNEQFF
TGCAGTGCTAGAGATATAGCGGCCAGCTCCTACAATGAGCAGTTCTTC
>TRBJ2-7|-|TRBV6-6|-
CASSPMGYEQYF
TGTGCCAGCAGTCCGATGGGATACGAGCAGTACTTC
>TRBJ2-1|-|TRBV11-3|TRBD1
CASSKGAVYNEQFF
TGTGCCAGCAGTAAGGGGGCGGTCTACAATGAGCAGTTCTTC
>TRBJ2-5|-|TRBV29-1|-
CSVVWGRETQYF
TGCAGCGTTGTGTGGGGGCGGGAGACCCAGTACTTC
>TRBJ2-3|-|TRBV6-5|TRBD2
CASSSTTSGATDTQYF
TGTGCCAGCAGTTCCACGACTAGCGGGGCGACAGATACGCAGTATTTT
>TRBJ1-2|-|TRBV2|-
CASSGTGGGGYTF
TGTGCCAGCAGTGGCACGGGAGGTGGTGGCTACACCTTC
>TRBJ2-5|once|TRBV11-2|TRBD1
CASSPHRGASQTQYF
TGTGCCAGCAGCCCCCACAGGGGCGCATCACAGACCCAGTACTTC
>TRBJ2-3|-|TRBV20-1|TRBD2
CSARGAGGLDTQYF
TGCAGTGCTAGGGGAGCGGGGGGGCTGGATACGCAGTATTTT
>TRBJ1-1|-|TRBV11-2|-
CASSLNYLLNTEAFF
TGTGCCAGCAGCTTGAATTACTTATTGAACACTGAAGCTTTCTTT
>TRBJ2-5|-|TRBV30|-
CAWSVGVTQETQYF
TGTGCCTGGAGTGTAGGGGTTACCCAAGAGACCCAGTACTTC
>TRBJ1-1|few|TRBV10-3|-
CAISLGEGDTEAFF
TGTGCCATCAGTTTAGGAGAGGGTGACACTGAAGCTTTCTTT
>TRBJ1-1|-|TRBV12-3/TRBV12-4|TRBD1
CASSTHRGTEAFF
TGTGCCAGCAGTACCCACAGGGGGACTGAAGCTTTCTTT
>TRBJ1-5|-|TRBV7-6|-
CASSLFGGLNQPQHF
TGTGCCAGCAGCTTATTTGGAGGGCTCAATCAGCCCCAGCATTTT
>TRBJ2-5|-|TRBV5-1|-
CASREGAGKETQYF
TGCGCCAGCCGGGAGGGGGCAGGGAAAGAGACCCAGTACTTC
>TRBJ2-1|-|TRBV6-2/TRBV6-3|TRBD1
CASSYGDRQGLVVGNEQFF
TGTGCCAGCAGTTACGGAGATAGACAGGGATTGGTGGTGGGCAATGAGCAGTTCTTC
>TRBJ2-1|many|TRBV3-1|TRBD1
CASSQNRQGRQFF
TGTGCCAGCAGCCAAAACCGACAGGGAAGGCAGTTCTTC
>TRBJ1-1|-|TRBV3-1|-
CASSQVDEGSPEAFF
TGTGCCAGCAGCCAAGTTGATGAGGGTTCCCCTGAAGCTTTCTTT
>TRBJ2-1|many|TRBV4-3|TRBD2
CASSQAPSGGRNEQFF
TGCGCCAGCAGCCAAGCTCCTAGCGGGGGGCGGAATGAGCAGTTCTTC
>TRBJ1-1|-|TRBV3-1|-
CASSQGGAEAFF
TGTGCCAGCAGCCAAGGGGGCGCTGAAGCTTTCTTT
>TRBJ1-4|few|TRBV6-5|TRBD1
CASSYRGQSNEKLFF
TGTGCCAGCAGTTATCGGGGACAGTCTAATGAAAAACTGTTTTTT
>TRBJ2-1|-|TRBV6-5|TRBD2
CASSYSISGGAVPAYNEQFF
TGTGCCAGCAGTTACTCGATTAGCGGGGGGGCCGTTCCAGCCTACAATGAGCAGTTCTTC
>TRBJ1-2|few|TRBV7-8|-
CASSLAEGTPYGYTF
TGTGCCAGCAGCTTAGCAGAGGGGACACCTTATGGCTACACCTTC
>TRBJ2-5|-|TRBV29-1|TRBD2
CSVETGPAGLETQYF
TGCAGCGTTGAAACTGGACCAGCGGGGTTAGAGACCCAGTATTTC
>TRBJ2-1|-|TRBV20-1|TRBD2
CSAPPSSGVTSFETQFF
TGCAGTGCTCCACCTAGCAGCGGGGTAACGTCTTTTGAGACCCAGTTCTTC
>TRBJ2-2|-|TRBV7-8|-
CASSPQGGTSPSGELFF
TGTGCCAGCAGCCCTCAGGGGGGGACTAGTCCCTCCGGGGAGCTGTTTTTT
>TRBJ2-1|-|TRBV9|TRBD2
CASSVVGGEDYNEQFF
TGTGCCAGCAGCGTAGTGGGGGGGGAAGACTACAATGAGCAGTTCTTC
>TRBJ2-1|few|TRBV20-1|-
CSASLAGGRFNEQFF
TGCAGTGCTTCCCTAGCAGGCGGTCGGTTCAATGAGCAGTTCTTC
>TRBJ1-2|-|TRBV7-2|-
CASSLVRREGYTF
TGTGCCAGCAGCTTAGTCCGGAGGGAAGGCTACACCTTC
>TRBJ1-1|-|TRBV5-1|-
CASRPGVGNTEAFF
TGCGCCAGCAGACCGGGAGTCGGGAACACTGAAGCTTTCTTT
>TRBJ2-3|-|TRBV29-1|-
CSPVQGGSPDTQYF
TGCAGCCCGGTACAGGGGGGGTCTCCAGATACGCAGTATTTT
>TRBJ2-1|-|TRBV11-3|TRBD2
CASSLRKTGTSREQFF
TGTGCCAGCAGCTTAAGGAAAACCGGGACTAGTCGTGAGCAGTTCTTC
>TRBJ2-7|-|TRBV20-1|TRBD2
CSANWAGGTTYEQYF
TGCAGTGCCAACTGGGCCGGGGGGACTACCTACGAGCAGTACTTC
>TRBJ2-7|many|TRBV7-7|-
CASSTRQGYEQYF
TGTGCTAGCAGCACCCGGCAGGGCTACGAGCAGTACTTC
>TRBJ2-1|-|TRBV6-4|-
CASLGASSHNEQFF
TGTGCCAGCCTTGGCGCGAGCTCCCACAATGAGCAGTTCTTC
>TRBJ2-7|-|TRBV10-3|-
CAISPRDGTYEQYF
TGTGCCATCAGTCCCCGGGACGGGACCTACGAGCAGTACTTC
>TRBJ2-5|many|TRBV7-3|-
CASSLGGFQETQYF
TGTGCCAGCAGCTTAGGTGGATTCCAAGAGACCCAGTACTTC
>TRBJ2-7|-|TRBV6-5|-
CASSYAGAHEQYF
TGTGCCAGCAGTTACGCAGGGGCCCACGAGCAGTACTTC
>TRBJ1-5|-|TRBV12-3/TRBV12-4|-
CASSGPEGNHPQHF
TGTGCCAGCAGTGGACCTGAGGGCAATCACCCCCAGCATTTT
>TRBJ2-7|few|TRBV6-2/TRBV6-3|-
CASSLDDGGIYEQYF
TGTGCCAGCAGTCTTGACGACGGGGGTATCTACGAGCAGTACTTC
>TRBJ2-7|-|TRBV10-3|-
CAIKRQESSYEQYF
TGTGCCATCAAACGACAGGAGAGCTCCTACGAGCAGTACTTC
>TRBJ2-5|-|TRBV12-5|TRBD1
CASGLTGGSGETQYF
TGTGCTAGTGGTTTGACAGGGGGCTCGGGAGAGACCCAGTACTTC
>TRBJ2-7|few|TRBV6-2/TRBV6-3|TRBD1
CASRTGGEQYF
TGTGCCAGCAGGACAGGGGGCGAGCAGTACTTC
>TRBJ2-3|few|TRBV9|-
CASSVEGSGGNTQYF
TGTGCCAGCAGCGTAGAGGGATCCGGGGGAAATACGCAGTATTTT
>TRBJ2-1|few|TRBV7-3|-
CASGTGPNEQFF
TGTGCCAGCGGCACAGGGCCCAATGAGCAGTTCTTC
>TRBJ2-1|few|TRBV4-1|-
CASTGMGERFF
TGCGCCAGCACCGGGATGGGGGAACGGTTCTTC
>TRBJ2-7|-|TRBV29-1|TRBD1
CSVPRTGRNEQYF
TGCAGCGTGCCTAGGACAGGGCGGAACGAGCAGTACTTC
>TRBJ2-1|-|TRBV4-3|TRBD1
CASSQGRDRTYNEQFF
TGCGCCAGCAGCCAAGGTCGGGACAGGACCTACAATGAGCAGTTCTTC